This T cell receptor (beta chain) derives from a study of blood T cell repertoires in COVID-19. Study-level background: PBMCs, B-cell-depleted T cells, or T cells were the source of the cDNA or gDNA that made up the material.

With V trimmed by 4 bases and J by 6 bases, 10 bases remained unmatched. This CDR3 contains 16 residues. Germline lookup yields CDR1 MDHEN and CDR2 SYDVKM. Produced via immunoSEQ multiplex PCR; TCRdb's table is partial and in-frame only. The sample holds about 270,000 clones, 85% to 90% seen once. This TCR was recovered from a woman aged 25 to 39 with acute COVID-19. The sequencing sample was made of PBMCs or T cells enriched from blood (not recorded which). J is TRBJ1-5 and V is TRBV28; 9 nucleotides line up with TRBD1. CDR3 loop: CASSSTGTGFRQPQHF. DNA of the CDR3: TGTGCCAGCAGTTCTACAGGGACAGGGTTCCGTCAGCCCCAGCATTTT.